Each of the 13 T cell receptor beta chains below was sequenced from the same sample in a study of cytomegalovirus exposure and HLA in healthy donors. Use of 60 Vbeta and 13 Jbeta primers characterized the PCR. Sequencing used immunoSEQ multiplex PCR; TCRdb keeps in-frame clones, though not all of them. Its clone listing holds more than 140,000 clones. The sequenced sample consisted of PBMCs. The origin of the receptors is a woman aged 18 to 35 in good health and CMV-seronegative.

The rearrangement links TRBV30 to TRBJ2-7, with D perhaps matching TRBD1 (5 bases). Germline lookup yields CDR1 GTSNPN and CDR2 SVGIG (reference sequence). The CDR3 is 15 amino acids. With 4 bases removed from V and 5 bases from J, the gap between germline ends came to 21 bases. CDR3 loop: CAWNGLGPPADEQYF. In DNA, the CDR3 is TGTGCCTGGAACGGATTGGGGCCGCCCGCGGACGAGCAGTACTTC.

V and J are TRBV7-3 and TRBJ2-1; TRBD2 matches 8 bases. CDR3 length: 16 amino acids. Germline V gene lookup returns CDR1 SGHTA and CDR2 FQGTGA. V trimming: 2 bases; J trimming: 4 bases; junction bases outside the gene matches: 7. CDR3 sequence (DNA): TGTGCCAGCAGCTTATTGGGGCTAGCGGGTTACAATGAGCAGTTCTTC. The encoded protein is CASSLLGLAGYNEQFF.

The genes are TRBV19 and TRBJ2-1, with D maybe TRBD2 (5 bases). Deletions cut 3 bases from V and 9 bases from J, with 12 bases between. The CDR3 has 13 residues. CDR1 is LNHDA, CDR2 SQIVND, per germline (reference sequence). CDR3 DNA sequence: TGTGCCAGTAGTATGAAGTTCCGGGGTGAGCAGTTCTTC. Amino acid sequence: CASSMKFRGEQFF.

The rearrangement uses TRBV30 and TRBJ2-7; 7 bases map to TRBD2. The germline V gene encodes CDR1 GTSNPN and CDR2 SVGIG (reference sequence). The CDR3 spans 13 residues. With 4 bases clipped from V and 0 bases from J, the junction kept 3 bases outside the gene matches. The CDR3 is CAWTGDYSYEQYF. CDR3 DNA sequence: TGTGCCTGGACGGGGGACTACTCCTACGAGCAGTACTTC.

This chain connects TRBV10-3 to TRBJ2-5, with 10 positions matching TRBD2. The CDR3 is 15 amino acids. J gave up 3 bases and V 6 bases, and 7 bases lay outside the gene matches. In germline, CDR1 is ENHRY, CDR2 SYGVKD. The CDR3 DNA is TGTGCCATCAGAAGAGCGGGAGGGCGGGAAGAGACCCAGTACTTC. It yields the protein CAIRRAGGREETQYF.

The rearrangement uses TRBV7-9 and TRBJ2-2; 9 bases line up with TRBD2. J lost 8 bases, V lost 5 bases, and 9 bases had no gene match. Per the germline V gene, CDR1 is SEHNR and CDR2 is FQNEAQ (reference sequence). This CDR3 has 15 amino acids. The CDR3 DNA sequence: TGTGCCAGCAGCCTGGGACTAGCCTCGCCAGGGGAGCTGTTTTTT. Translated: CASSLGLASPGELFF.

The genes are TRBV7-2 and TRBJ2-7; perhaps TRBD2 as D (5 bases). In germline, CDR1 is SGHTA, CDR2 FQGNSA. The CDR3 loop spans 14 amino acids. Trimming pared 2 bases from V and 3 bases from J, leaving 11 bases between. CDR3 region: CASSLPTDYYEQYF. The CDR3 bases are TGTGCCAGCAGCTTACCCACAGACTACTACGAGCAGTACTTC.

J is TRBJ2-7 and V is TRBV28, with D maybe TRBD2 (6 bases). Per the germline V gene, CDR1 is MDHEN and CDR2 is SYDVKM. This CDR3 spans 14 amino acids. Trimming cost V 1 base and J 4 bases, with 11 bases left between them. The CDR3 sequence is CASSLSGSLYEQYF. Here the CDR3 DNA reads TGTGCCAGCAGTTTATCCGGGAGTCTTTACGAGCAGTACTTC.

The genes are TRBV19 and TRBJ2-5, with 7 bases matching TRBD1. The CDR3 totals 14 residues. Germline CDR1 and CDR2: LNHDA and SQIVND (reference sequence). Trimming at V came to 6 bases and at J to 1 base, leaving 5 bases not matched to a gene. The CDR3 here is CASSQGGLQETQYF. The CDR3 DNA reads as TGTGCCAGTAGCCAAGGGGGCCTCCAAGAGACCCAGTACTTC. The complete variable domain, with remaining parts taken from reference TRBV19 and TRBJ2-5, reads DGGITQSPKYLFRKEGQNVTLSCEQNLNHDAMYWYRQDPGQGLRLIYYSQIVNDFQKGDIAEGYSVSREKKESFPLTVTSAQKNPTAFYLCASSQGGLQETQYFGPGTRLLVL.

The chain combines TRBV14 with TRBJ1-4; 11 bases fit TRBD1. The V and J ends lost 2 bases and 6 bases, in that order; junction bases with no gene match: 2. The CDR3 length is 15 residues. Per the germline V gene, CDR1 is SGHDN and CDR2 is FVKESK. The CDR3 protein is CASSQWTGGDEKLFF. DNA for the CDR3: TGTGCCAGCAGCCAATGGACAGGGGGCGATGAAAAACTGTTTTTT.

CDR3 in DNA: TGTGCCAGCAGCATGGGGACAAATTTCTACGAGCAGTACTTC. It encodes CASSMGTNFYEQYF. The chain has TRBV5-6 and TRBJ2-7; possible D gene TRBD1, 6 bases. Deletions cut 4 bases from V and 3 bases from J, with 14 bases between. Germline V CDR1 and CDR2: SGHDT, YYEEEE. The CDR3 sequence is 14 residues long. The full variable domain, in which reference TRBV5-6 and TRBJ2-7 provide the parts outside the CDR3, is DAGVTQSPTHLIKTRGQQVTLRCSPKSGHDTVSWYQQALGQGPQFIFQYYEEEERQRGNFPDRFSGHQFPNYSSELNVNALLLGDSALYLCASSMGTNFYEQYFGPGTRLTVT.

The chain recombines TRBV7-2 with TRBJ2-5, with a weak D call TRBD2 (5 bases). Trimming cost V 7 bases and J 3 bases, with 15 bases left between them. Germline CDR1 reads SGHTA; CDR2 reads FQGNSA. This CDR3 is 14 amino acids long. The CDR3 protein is CASKSGSSKETQYF. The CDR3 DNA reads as TGTGCCAGCAAATCGGGATCCTCAAAAGAGACCCAGTACTTC. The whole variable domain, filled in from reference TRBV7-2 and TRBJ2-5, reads GAGVSQSPSNKVTEKGKDVELRCDPISGHTALYWYRQSLGQGLEFLIYFQGNSAPDKSGLPSDRFSAERTGGSVSTLTIQRTQQEDSAVYLCASKSGSSKETQYFGPGTRLLVL.

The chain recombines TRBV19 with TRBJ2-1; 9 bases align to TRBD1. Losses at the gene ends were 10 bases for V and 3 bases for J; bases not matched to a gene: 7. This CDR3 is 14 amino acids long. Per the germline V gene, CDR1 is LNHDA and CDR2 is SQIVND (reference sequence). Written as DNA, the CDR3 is TGTGCCACCGAGCCGGGACAGGGCTACAATGAGCAGTTCTTC. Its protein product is CATEPGQGYNEQFF. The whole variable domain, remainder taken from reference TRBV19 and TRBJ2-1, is DGGITQSPKYLFRKEGQNVTLSCEQNLNHDAMYWYRQDPGQGLRLIYYSQIVNDFQKGDIAEGYSVSREKKESFPLTVTSAQKNPTAFYLCATEPGQGYNEQFFGPGTRLTVL.